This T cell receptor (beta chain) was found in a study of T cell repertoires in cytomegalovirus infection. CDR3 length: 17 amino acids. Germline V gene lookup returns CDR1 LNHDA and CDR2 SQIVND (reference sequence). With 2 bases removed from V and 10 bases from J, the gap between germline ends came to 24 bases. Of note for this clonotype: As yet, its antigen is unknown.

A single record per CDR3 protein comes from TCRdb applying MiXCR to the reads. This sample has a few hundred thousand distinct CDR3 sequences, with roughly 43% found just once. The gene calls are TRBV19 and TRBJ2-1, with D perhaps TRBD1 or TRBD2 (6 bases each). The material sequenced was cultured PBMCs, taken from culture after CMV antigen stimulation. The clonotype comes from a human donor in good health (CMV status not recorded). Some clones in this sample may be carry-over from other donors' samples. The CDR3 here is CASSIRWVQGLPREQFF. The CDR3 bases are TGTGCCAGTAGTATACGCTGGGTACAGGGACTGCCAAGAGAGCAGTTCTTC.